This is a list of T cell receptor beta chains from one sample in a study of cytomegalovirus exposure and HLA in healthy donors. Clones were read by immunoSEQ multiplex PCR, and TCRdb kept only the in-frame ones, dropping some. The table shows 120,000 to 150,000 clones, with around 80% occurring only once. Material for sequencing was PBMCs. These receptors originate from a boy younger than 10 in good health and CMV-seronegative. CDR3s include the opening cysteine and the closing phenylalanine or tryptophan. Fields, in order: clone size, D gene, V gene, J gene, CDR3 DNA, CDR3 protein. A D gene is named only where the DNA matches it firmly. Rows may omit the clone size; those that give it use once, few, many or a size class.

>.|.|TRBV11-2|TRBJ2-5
TGTGCCAGCAGCGTCGGACAGAAAGAGACCCAGTACTTC
CASSVGQKETQYF
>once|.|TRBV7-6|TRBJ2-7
TGTGCCAGCAGCATAGCCTTAGGGGCCGGTAGGGCCTTCTCCGAGCAGTACTTC
CASSIALGAGRAFSEQYF
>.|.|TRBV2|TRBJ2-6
TGTGCCAGCACAGGGGGGCCTGTTACTAACTCTGGGGCCAACGTCCTGACTTTC
CASTGGPVTNSGANVLTF
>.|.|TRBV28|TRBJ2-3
TGTGCCAGCAGTTTATGGATTTCTCGGGACATTGGCACAGATACGCAGTATTTT
CASSLWISRDIGTDTQYF
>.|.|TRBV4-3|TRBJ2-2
TGCGCCAGCAGCCAAGAAAGCGCACCGCCCAGGGGATCCGGGGAGCTGTTTTTT
CASSQESAPPRGSGELFF
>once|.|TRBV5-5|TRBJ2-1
TGTGCCAGCAGCTTGGGCCGACAGATCTCCTACAATGAGCAGTTCTTC
CASSLGRQISYNEQFF
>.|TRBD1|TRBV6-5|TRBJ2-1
TGTGCCAGCAGCCACAGGGGCAATGAGCAGTTCTTC
CASSHRGNEQFF
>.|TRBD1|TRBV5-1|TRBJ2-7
TGCGCCAGCAGTTACAGACAGGGGGCATTTTACGAGCAGTACTTC
CASSYRQGAFYEQYF
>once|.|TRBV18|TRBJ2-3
TGTGCCAGCTCACCACTAGGGGAACATACGCAGTATTTT
CASSPLGEHTQYF
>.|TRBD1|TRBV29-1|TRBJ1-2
TGCAGCGTGGGATACGACAGGGTACCCAGATATGGCTACACCTTC
CSVGYDRVPRYGYTF
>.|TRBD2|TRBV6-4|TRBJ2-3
TGTGCCAGCAGTGGGGGACTAGGAGCCACAGATACGCAGTATTTT
CASSGGLGATDTQYF
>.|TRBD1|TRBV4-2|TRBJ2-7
TGTGCCAGCAGCCAAGATCCGCCGGGACAGGGGGATTGGTACGAGCAGTACTTC
CASSQDPPGQGDWYEQYF
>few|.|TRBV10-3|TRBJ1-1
TGTGCCATCAGTGAGACAGCGAACACTGAAGCTTTCTTT
CAISETANTEAFF
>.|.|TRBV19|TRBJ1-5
TGTGCCAGTAGTGCGGCGGACAAAAGGCCCCAGCATTTT
CASSAADKRPQHF
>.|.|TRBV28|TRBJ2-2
TGTGCCAGCTTTCGGCGGGACACCGGGGAGCTGTTTTTT
CASFRRDTGELFF
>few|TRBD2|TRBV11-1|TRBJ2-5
TGTGCCAGCAGCCCCCCTTTAGGACTAGCGTCGAAGACCCAGTACTTC
CASSPPLGLASKTQYF
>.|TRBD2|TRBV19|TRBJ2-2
TGTGCCAGTATCGGGAGGGAAGAATTCCGCACCGGGGAGCTGTTTTTT
CASIGREEFRTGELFF
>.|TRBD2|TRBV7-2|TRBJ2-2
TGTGCCAGCAGCTTAATGACTAGCGGGAACACCGGGGAGCTGTTTTTT
CASSLMTSGNTGELFF
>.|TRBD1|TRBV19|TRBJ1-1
TGTGCCAGTTATACAGGGGCGAACACTGAAGCTTTCTTT
CASYTGANTEAFF
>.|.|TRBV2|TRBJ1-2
TGTGCCAGCAGTGAAAACACCCGGGAAGGCTACACCTTC
CASSENTREGYTF
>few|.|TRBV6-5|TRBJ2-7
TGTGCCAGCAGTTACTCGCGGACTGCTACCTACGAGCAGTACTTC
CASSYSRTATYEQYF
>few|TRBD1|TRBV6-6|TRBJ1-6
TGTGCCAGCATCGACAGGGGTGGGTATTCACCCCTCCACTTT
CASIDRGGYSPLHF
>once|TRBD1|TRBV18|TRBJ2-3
TGTGCCAGCTCGAAGGGACAGGGGGCACTGACAGATACGCAGTATTTT
CASSKGQGALTDTQYF
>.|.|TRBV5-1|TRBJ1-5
TGCGCCAGCAGCTTGGCAGTTAATCAGCCCCAGCATTTT
CASSLAVNQPQHF
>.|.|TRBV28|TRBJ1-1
TGTGCCAGCAGTTTAAAGGGGACTTTGGAAGCTTTCTTT
CASSLKGTLEAFF
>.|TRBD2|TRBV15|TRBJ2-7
TGTGCCACCAGCGGAAGGACTAGCCCCGAGCAGTACTTC
CATSGRTSPEQYF
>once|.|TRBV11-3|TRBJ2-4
TGTGCCAGCAGCTTAGTCCTGAGCTCGGTAGCCAAAAACATTCAGTACTTC
CASSLVLSSVAKNIQYF
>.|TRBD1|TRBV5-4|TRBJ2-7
TGTGCCAGCAGCACGGGACAGGGCGTCAACGAGCAGTACTTC
CASSTGQGVNEQYF
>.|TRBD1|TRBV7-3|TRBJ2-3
TGTGCCAGCAGATTAAACAGGGGGCCCCCAGATACGCAGTATTTT
CASRLNRGPPDTQYF
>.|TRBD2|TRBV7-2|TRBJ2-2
TGTGCCAGCAGCCAATCGGGGGGGGGCCGTGTGAACACCGGGGAGCTGTTTTTT
CASSQSGGGRVNTGELFF
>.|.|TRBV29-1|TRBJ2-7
TGCAGCGCGTTCATCCTGGGGGCTGAGGACGAGCAGTACTTC
CSAFILGAEDEQYF
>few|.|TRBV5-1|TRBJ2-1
TGCGCCAGCAGCTTGATCACAGCAGGCTACAATGAGCAGTTCTTC
CASSLITAGYNEQFF
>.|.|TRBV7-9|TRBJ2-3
TGTTCCGTCGACAGGAGCACAGATACGCAGTATTTT
CSVDRSTDTQYF
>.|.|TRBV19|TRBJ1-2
TGTGCCAGTAGTATAGATGCGGCGAATGGCTACACCTTC
CASSIDAANGYTF
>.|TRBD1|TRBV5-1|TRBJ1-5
TGCGCCAGCAGCGGAGGACAGGGGCAGCCCCAGCATTTT
CASSGGQGQPQHF
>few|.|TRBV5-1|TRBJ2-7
TGCGCCAGCAGCTTTGGGGCCCCTGGGGTCTACGAGCAGTACTTC
CASSFGAPGVYEQYF
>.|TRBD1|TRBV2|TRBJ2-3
TGTGCCAGCAGTGTACAAGCAGGGGGCGCGGATACGCAGTATTTT
CASSVQAGGADTQYF
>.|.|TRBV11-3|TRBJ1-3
TGTGCCAGCAGCCCCCTCGGCGGGGCTAGAGGAAACACCATATATTTT
CASSPLGGARGNTIYF
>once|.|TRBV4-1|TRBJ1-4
TGCGCCAGCAGCTCGGGGGGGCGGGATGAAAAACTGTTTTTT
CASSSGGRDEKLFF
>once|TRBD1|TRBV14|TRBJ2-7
TGTGCCAGCAGCCATCCGGGACAGGGGTTCTACGAGCAGTACTTC
CASSHPGQGFYEQYF
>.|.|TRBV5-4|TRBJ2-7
TGTGCCAGCAGCCAGGGCTCCTTCCAGGGCGCCTACGAGCAGTACTTC
CASSQGSFQGAYEQYF
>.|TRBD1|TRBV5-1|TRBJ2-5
TGCGCCAGCAGCCGAGCCGGACAGGGGGAACAGACCCAGTACTTC
CASSRAGQGEQTQYF
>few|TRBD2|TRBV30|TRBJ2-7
TGTGCCTGGAGTTCTAGCGGCCCCTACGAGCAGTACTTC
CAWSSSGPYEQYF
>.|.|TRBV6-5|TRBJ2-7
TGTGCCAGCAGTTACCGGACTGTCGAGCGCTACGAGCAGTACTTC
CASSYRTVERYEQYF
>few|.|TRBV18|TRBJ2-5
TGTGCCAGCTCCCCCGCCGCAGGAAGAGAGACCCAGTACTTC
CASSPAAGRETQYF
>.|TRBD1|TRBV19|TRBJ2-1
TGTGCCAGTAGGCCCGGGACAGGACCGCAGTTCTTC
CASRPGTGPQFF
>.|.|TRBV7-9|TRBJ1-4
TGTGCCAGCAGCTTAAGGTCGCGACAGAATGAAAAACTGTTTTTT
CASSLRSRQNEKLFF
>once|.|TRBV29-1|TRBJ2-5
TGCAGCGTTGGGGCAGGCCCGGGGGAGACCCAGTACTTC
CSVGAGPGETQYF
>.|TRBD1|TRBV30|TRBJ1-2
TGTGCCTGGAGTTCACCGGGACAGGGGTTTCATGGCTACACCTTC
CAWSSPGQGFHGYTF
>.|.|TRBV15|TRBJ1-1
TGTGCCACCAGCAGAGATAGTAAGAGAGAAGCTTTCTTT
CATSRDSKREAFF
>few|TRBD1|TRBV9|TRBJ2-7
TGTGCCAGCAGCGAGGGGACAGACTACGAGCAGTACTTC
CASSEGTDYEQYF
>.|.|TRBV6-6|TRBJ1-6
TGTGCCAGCAGTTACGCACAGGGAGGGGGGACGTCACCCCTCCACTTT
CASSYAQGGGTSPLHF
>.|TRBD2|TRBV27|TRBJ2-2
TGTGCCAGCAGTTTATTAGCGGGCGGGGAGCTGTTTTTT
CASSLLAGGELFF
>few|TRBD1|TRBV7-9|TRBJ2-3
TGTGCCAGCAGCTTAAGGGACAGGGGGCCGGATACGCAGTATTTT
CASSLRDRGPDTQYF
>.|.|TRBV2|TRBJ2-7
TGTGCCAGCCGGTTGAGTTCGCAATCCTACGAGCAGTACTTC
CASRLSSQSYEQYF
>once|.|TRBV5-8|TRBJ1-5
TGTGCCAGCAGCTTCGTGGGAGGGAATCAGCCCCAGCATTTT
CASSFVGGNQPQHF
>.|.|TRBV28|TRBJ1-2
TGTGCCAGCAGTTTGGGGGGACTGAGTAACTATGGCTACACCTTC
CASSLGGLSNYGYTF
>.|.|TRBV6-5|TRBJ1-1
TGTGCCAGCAGCCCGGTAGGGGGTGTGAACACTGAAGCTTTCTTT
CASSPVGGVNTEAFF
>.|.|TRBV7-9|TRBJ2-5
TGTGCCAGCAGCTTAATGGGCGGGGGCAATGGGGAGACCCAGTACTTC
CASSLMGGGNGETQYF
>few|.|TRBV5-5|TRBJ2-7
TGTGCCAGCAGCTTGGGGTCCGGGGTCGAGCAGTACTTC
CASSLGSGVEQYF